Listed below are T cell receptor beta chains from one sample, sequenced in a study of shared clonotypes between healthy human individuals. Repertoires were generated with immunoSEQ multiplex PCR, while TCRdb's copy carries only in-frame clones and drops some. The data hold roughly 500,000 clones, with 60% to 85% observed a single time. Sequencing used PBMCs. These TCRs come from a woman aged 40 to 49 in good health. Some clones in this sample may be carry-over from other donors' samples. The CDR3 runs from the conserved cysteine through the conserved F or W. A D gene is named only where the DNA matches it firmly. Only some rows state a clone size, as once, few, many or a class for expanded clones.

>.|TRBV5-1|TRBJ2-5|TRBD1
TGCGCCAGCAGCCGCGACGGGACAGGGGAAGAGACCCAGTACTTC
CASSRDGTGEETQYF
>many|TRBV5-1|TRBJ1-2|TRBD1
TGCGCCAGCAGCTTACAGGGGAACTATGGCTACACCTTC
CASSLQGNYGYTF
>once|TRBV29-1|TRBJ1-1|.
TGCAGCGTACACGACAGGCCGGACACTGAAGCTTTCTTT
CSVHDRPDTEAFF
>.|TRBV11-2|TRBJ2-2|.
TGTGCCAGCAGCCCCCAGACAGATCTCCTCGGGGAGCTGTTTTTT
CASSPQTDLLGELFF
>.|TRBV19|TRBJ2-7|.
TGTGCCAGTAGTCCAGTGGCGGGCCTAACCTACGAGCAGTACTTC
CASSPVAGLTYEQYF
>.|TRBV6-5|TRBJ2-1|TRBD2
TGTGCCAGCAGTTGGACTAGCGGGAGAAATGAGCAGTTCTTC
CASSWTSGRNEQFF
>.|TRBV19|TRBJ1-5|.
TGTGCCAGTAGTACCTTGGGGGGAGAGCAGCCCCAGCATTTT
CASSTLGGEQPQHF
>.|TRBV19|TRBJ2-2|.
TGTGCCAGTAGTATAGATTCTAGCTTCGGGGAGCTGTTTTTT
CASSIDSSFGELFF
>few|TRBV18|TRBJ1-1|.
TGTGCCAGCTCATATCAGGTCAGCCGGAACACTGAAGCTTTCTTT
CASSYQVSRNTEAFF
>once|TRBV7-3|TRBJ2-1|TRBD2
TGTGCCAGCAGCATTAGCGGGAACAATGAGCAGTTCTTC
CASSISGNNEQFF
>.|TRBV30|TRBJ1-4|TRBD1
TGTGCCTGGAGTACAAGACAGGGTGGTAATGAAAAACTGTTTTTT
CAWSTRQGGNEKLFF
>many|TRBV9|TRBJ2-1|TRBD2
TGTGCCAGCAGCGTAGAGGGCGGGAGGGGAAATGAGCAGTTCTTC
CASSVEGGRGNEQFF
>.|TRBV5-1|TRBJ2-7|.
TGCGCCAGCAGCTCAAACCCCCAAGGGTCGGGCGAGCAGTACTTC
CASSSNPQGSGEQYF
>.|TRBV19|TRBJ2-1|TRBD1
TGTGCCAGTAGTAATTTCAACAGGGGGCAGAATGAGCAGTTCTTC
CASSNFNRGQNEQFF
>.|TRBV30|TRBJ2-2|TRBD2
TGTGCCTGGCTAAGTAGCGGGAGGGACACCGGGGAGCTGTTTTTT
CAWLSSGRDTGELFF
>.|TRBV4-2|TRBJ2-1|TRBD2
TGTGCCAGCAGCCACGATAGGGGACTAGCGGGAGAAGATGGAAATGAGCAGTTCTTC
CASSHDRGLAGEDGNEQFF
>.|TRBV7-9|TRBJ2-1|.
TGTGCCAGCAGCTCCCAGACTAGAGTTGAGCAGTTCTTC
CASSSQTRVEQFF
>.|TRBV5-4|TRBJ2-5|TRBD2
TGTGCCAGCAGCCAGAGGACTAGCGGAGGGGGAGAGACCCAGTACTTC
CASSQRTSGGGETQYF
>.|TRBV15|TRBJ2-1|TRBD1
TGTGCCACCAGCAGACCACAGGGGGATTCCTACAATGAGCAGTTCTTC
CATSRPQGDSYNEQFF
>once|TRBV28|TRBJ2-7|TRBD1
TGTGCCAGCAGGCGGACAGGGGGTTTCGACGAGCAGTACTTC
CASRRTGGFDEQYF
>.|TRBV29-1|TRBJ2-3|TRBD2
TGCAGTCTCCCGGGAACTAGCGGAGAACGAGATACGCAGTATTTT
CSLPGTSGERDTQYF
>.|TRBV7-9|TRBJ2-1|TRBD2
TGTGCCAGCAGCCCCTCTAGCGGGAGAAATGAGCAGTTCTTC
CASSPSSGRNEQFF
>.|TRBV20-1|TRBJ2-7|TRBD1
TGCAGTGCTGCTCCGGGACAGGGTATTTTCTTC
CSAAPGQGIFF
>.|TRBV7-8|TRBJ2-7|TRBD2
TGTGCCAGCAGCCTGGGACTAGCGGAAATCTACGAGCAGTACTTC
CASSLGLAEIYEQYF
>many|TRBV29-1|TRBJ2-1|.
TGCAGCGTCCTAGGGAATGAGCAGTTCTTC
CSVLGNEQFF
>.|TRBV5-8|TRBJ2-1|.
TGTGCCAGCAGCTGGGGGCAGGGCACCTACAATGAGCAGTTCTTC
CASSWGQGTYNEQFF
>.|TRBV30|TRBJ2-1|.
TGTGCCTGGAGTGTTTGGCCTGTCTACAATGAGCAGTTCTTC
CAWSVWPVYNEQFF
>.|TRBV7-9|TRBJ2-7|TRBD1
TGTGCCAGCAGTAGAACCGGGACAGGGATAGAGCAGTACTTC
CASSRTGTGIEQYF
>.|TRBV7-9|TRBJ1-3|.
TGTGCCAGCAGCCCTGGGACGGCGGATGGCTTTTTCTCTGGAAACACCATATATTTT
CASSPGTADGFFSGNTIYF
>once|TRBV19|TRBJ2-2|TRBD1
TGTGCCAGTAGTATGACAGGGGACACCGGGGAGCTGTTTTTT
CASSMTGDTGELFF
>.|TRBV11-3|TRBJ2-1|.
TGTGCCAGCAGCTTAGTGGGCTCACACAATGAGCAGTTCTTC
CASSLVGSHNEQFF
>once|TRBV2|TRBJ2-7|.
TGTGCCAGCAGGGGGTCCTACGAGCAGTACTTC
CASRGSYEQYF
>.|TRBV28|TRBJ2-7|TRBD2
TGTGCCAGCAGAGAATCCGGGGGGGCCTCCTACGAGCAGTACTTC
CASRESGGASYEQYF
>.|TRBV9|TRBJ2-1|TRBD2
TGTGCCAGCAACGTAGCGGGGGAGCCTCTTAATGAGCAGTTCTTC
CASNVAGEPLNEQFF
>.|TRBV2|TRBJ2-1|TRBD2
TGTGCCAGCACCGGGGGGTACGGCTTCAATGAGCAGTTCTTC
CASTGGYGFNEQFF
>.|TRBV4-2|TRBJ1-2|.
TGTGCCAGCAGCCAAGGGGGACCTGAAGGCTACACCTTC
CASSQGGPEGYTF
>.|TRBV14|TRBJ1-2|.
TGTGCCAGCAGCTCCTTTACGGGTCTCTATGGCTACACCTTC
CASSSFTGLYGYTF
>few|TRBV18|TRBJ2-7|TRBD2
TGTGCCAGCTCACCACCAGGAGGGAGGGTCTCCTACGAGCAGTACTTC
CASSPPGGRVSYEQYF
>.|TRBV5-4|TRBJ2-3|TRBD2
TGTGCCAGCAGCCCTAGACTAGCGGGAGATATAGATACGCAGTATTTT
CASSPRLAGDIDTQYF
>.|TRBV19|TRBJ1-5|.
TGTGCCAGTAGTATTGGGCACAGCAATCAGCCCCAGCATTTT
CASSIGHSNQPQHF
>.|TRBV14|TRBJ2-5|.
TGTGCCAGCAGCCAAGGGATTAGAGCGGTAGGATGGGAGACCCAGTACTTC
CASSQGIRAVGWETQYF
>.|TRBV7-2|TRBJ2-7|TRBD1
TGTGCCAGCAGCTTAGCCCCGGCAGGGGGTCTTTACGAGCAGTACTTC
CASSLAPAGGLYEQYF